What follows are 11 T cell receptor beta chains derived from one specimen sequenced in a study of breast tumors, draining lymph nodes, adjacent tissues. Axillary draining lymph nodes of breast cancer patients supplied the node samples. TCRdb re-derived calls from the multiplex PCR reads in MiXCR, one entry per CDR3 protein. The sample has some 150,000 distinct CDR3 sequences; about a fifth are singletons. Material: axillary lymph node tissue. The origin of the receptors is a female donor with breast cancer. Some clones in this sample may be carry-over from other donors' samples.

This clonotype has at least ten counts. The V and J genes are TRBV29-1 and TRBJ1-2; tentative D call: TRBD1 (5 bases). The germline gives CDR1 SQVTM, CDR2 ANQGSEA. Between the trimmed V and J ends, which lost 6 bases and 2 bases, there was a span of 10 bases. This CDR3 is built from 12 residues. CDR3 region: CSVQDFNYGYTF. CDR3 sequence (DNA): TGCAGCGTACAGGACTTCAACTATGGCTACACCTTC.

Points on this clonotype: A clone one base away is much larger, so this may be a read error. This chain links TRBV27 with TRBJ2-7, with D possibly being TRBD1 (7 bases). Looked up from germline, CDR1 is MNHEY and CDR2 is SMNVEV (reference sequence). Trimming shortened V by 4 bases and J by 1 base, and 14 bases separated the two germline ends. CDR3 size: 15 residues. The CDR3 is CASSSWAGGSYEQYF. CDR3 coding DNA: TGTGCCAGCAGTTCCTGGGCAGGGGGGTCCTACGAGCAGTACTTC.

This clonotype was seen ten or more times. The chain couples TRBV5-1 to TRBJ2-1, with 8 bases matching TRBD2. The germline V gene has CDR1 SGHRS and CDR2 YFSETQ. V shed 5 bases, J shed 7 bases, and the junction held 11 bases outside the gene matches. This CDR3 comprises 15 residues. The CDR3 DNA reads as TGCGCCAGCAGGTTCCTAAGCGGGAGTACGAATGAGCAGTTCTTC. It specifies CASRFLSGSTNEQFF.

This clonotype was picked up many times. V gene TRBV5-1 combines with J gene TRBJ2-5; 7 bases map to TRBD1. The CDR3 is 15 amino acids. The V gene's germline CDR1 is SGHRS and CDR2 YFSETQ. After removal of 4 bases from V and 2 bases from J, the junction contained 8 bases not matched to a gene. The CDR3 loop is CASSPSTGRQETQYF. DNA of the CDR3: TGCGCCAGCAGCCCCTCGACAGGGAGACAAGAGACCCAGTACTTC.

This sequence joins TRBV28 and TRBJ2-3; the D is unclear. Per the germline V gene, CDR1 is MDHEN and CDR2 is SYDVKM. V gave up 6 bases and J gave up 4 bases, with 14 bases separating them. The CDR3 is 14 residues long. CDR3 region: CASSPSLGADTQYF. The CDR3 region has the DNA TGTGCCAGCAGCCCTTCCCTAGGCGCAGATACGCAGTATTTT.

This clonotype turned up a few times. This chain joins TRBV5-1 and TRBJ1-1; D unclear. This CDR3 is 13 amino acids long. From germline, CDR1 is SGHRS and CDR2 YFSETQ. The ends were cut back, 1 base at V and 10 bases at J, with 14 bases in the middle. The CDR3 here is CASSLNGLGGAFF. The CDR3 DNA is TGCGCCAGCAGCTTGAACGGCCTAGGAGGAGCTTTCTTT.

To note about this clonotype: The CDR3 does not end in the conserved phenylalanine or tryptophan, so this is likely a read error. The DNA of the CDR3 is TGTGCCAGCAGTTTAGAAAACACCGGGGAGCTGTTTGTT. Translation gives CASSLENTGELFV. V usage is TRBV12-3 or TRBV12-4 and J usage is TRBJ2-2; no clear D. This CDR3 contains 13 residues. The V end lost 1 base, the J end lost 2 bases, and 2 bases lay between the germline ends.

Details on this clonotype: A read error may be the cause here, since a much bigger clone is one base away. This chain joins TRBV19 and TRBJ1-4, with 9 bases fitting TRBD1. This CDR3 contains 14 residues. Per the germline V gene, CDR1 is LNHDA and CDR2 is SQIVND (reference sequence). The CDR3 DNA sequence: TGTGCCAGTAATTTTCGGACAGGGGATGAAAAACTGGTTTTT. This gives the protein CASNFRTGDEKLVF. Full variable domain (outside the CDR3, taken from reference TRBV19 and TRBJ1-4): DGGITQSPKYLFRKEGQNVTLSCEQNLNHDAMYWYRQDPGQGLRLIYYSQIVNDFQKGDIAEGYSVSREKKESFPLTVTSAQKNPTAFYLCASNFRTGDEKLVFGSGTQLSVL.

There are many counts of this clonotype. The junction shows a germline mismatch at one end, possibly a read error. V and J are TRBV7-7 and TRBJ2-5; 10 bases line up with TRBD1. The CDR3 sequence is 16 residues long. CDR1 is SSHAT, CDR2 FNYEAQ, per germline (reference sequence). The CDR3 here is CASSLFRDRGLETQYF. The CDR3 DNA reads TGTGCTAGCAGCTTATTTCGGGACAGGGGTTTGGAGACCCAGTACTTC.

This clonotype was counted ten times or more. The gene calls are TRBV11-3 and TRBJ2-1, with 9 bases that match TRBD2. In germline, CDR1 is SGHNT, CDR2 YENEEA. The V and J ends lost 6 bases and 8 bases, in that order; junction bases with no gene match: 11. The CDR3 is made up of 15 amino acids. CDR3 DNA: TGTGCCAGCAGGCAAGCGGGAGGAGGTGTCGATGAGCAGTTCTTC. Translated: CASRQAGGGVDEQFF.

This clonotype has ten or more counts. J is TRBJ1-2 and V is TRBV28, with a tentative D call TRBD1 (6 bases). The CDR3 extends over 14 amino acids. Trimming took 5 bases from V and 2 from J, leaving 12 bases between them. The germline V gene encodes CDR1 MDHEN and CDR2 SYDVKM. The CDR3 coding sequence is TGTGCCAGCAGTCTCTCGGACAGAAACTATGGCTACACCTTC. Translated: CASSLSDRNYGYTF.